This T cell receptor (beta chain) emerged from a study of graft-versus-host responses after intestinal transplantation (dated by TCRdb to about 2021). Describing the broader study: The transplants that recipients received were multivisceral, liver-intestinal, or isolated intestinal. All recipients received anti-thymocyte globulin induction followed by maintenance tacrolimus and steroids for approximately 3 years. After intestinal transplantation, graft-versus-host and host-versus-graft alloreactive T cell clones were followed in the graft, circulation and bone marrow using bulk TCR-beta CDR3 sequencing. To identify alloreactive clones, pre-transplant mixed lymphocyte reaction products were sequenced and compared with unstimulated pre-transplant donor and recipient T cells. Of the 20 to 25 intestinal transplant recipients enrolled in the cohort, one of whom was a retransplant, 3 patients without pretransplant specimens were excluded. A peak of at least 4% donor T cells among recipient peripheral blood mononuclear cells was the definition used for donor T cell macrochimerism. Rather than going through the commercial service, samples from a few later patients were sequenced in-house on an Illumina MiSeq and processed with MiXCR.

The count of this clone is one. Its specific antigen is unknown. Per-nucleotide qualities are absent, and no much larger clonotype sits a single base away. Per the publication, the time point label means: cells obtained before transplantation from donor or recipient. CD3+CD4+ and CD3+CD8+ populations were FACS-sorted from unstimulated pre-transplant donor and recipient cells taken from spleen or lymph nodes. The germline V gene sets CDR1 to SGHDT and CDR2 to YYEEEE. The CDR3, from cysteine to phenylalanine, totals 14 residues. The retained sequence is limited to the CDR3, 42 bases, with the frame set at the first base. Trimming costs V 0 bases and J 2 bases, and their ends lie 6 bases apart. Libraries were prepared through the immunoSEQ multiplex PCR assay. For most patients, genomic DNA was isolated with the Qiagen DNeasy Blood and Tissue Kit and shipped frozen to Adaptive Biotechnologies for TCR sequencing. For most patients, high-throughput TCR-beta CDR3 sequencing of genomic DNA was performed by Adaptive Biotechnologies. Processing in the source paper ran as follows. TCR sequencing data for roughly 18 patients were retrieved from Adaptive's ImmunoSEQ software; three other patients were processed with MiXCR and VDJtools. To correct CD4 versus CD8 sorting errors, sequences present in both subsets at a frequency ratio below 5:1 were removed. Because the origin of CDR3 nucleotide sequences shared between donor and recipient could not be assigned, those sequences were removed. Alloreactive clones required at least 2-fold expansion over unstimulated cells and minimum CFSE-low frequency of 0.002% (template counts) or 0.001% (read counts). Clones were considered mappable if detected in sequenced pre-transplant spleen, lymph node, or MLR CFSE-low populations of the donor or recipient. The cumulative frequency of alloreactive clones was calculated as a percentage of all sequences, weighted by copy number. The clones in this table, taken by TCRdb from immuneACCESS, are in-frame only. Not every clone is retained; where verified, under half of the shortfall comes from an unresolved V gene, and the cause of the rest is unknown. V and J calls and clone size are copied from that table; D and trimming were computed from the DNA. The sample has approximately 110,000 clones on record, 85% to 95% of them singletons. The ten largest clones take up roughly 0.24% of the sample.

What the authors observed across the whole study: In the allografts of patients with donor T cell macrochimerism, GvH to HvG T cell clonal ratios were high. Conclusions were limited by the relatively low number and heterogeneity of intestinal transplant patients. GvH clones were detected in recipient bone marrow, and some appeared earlier in ileal mucosa or blood, consistent with an intestinal mucosal origin. Early after transplant, peak levels of circulating GvH clones were associated with declines in HvG clones.

The chain employs TRBV5-6 and TRBJ1-3; the D gene is perhaps TRBD1, from 5 matching bases. This TCR came from a human donor who was the organ donor for an intestinal transplant. Sequenced material: unstimulated CD4+ T cells sorted from spleen or lymph node cells, taken before transplant. Here the CDR3 is given as CASSLVRAGNTIYF. Here is the DNA: TGTGCCAGCAGCTTGGTCAGGGCTGGAAACACCATATATTTT. When the CDR3 is completed using the reference TRBV5-6 and TRBJ1-3 genes on either side, the full variable domain is DAGVTQSPTHLIKTRGQQVTLRCSPKSGHDTVSWYQQALGQGPQFIFQYYEEEERQRGNFPDRFSGHQFPNYSSELNVNALLLGDSALYLCASSLVRAGNTIYFGEGSWLTVV.